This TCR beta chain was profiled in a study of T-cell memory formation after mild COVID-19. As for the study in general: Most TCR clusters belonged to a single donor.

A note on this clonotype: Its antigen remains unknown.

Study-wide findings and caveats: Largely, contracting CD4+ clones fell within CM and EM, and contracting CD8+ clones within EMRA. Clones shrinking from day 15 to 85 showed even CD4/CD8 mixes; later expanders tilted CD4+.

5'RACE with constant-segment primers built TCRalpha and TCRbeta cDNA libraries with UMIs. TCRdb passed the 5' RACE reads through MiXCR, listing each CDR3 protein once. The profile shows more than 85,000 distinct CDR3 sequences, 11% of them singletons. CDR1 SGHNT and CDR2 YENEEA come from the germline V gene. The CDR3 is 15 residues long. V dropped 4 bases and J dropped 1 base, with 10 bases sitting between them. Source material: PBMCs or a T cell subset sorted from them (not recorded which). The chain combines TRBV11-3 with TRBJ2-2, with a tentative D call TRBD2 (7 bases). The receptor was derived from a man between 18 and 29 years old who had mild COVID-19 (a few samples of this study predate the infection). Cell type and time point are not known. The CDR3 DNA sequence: TGTGCCAGCAGCTCGCGGGGGCGGAACACCGGGGAGCTGTTTTTT. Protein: CASSSRGRNTGELFF. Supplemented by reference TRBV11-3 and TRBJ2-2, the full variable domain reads EAGVVQSPRYKIIEKKQPVAFWCNPISGHNTLYWYLQNLGQGPELLIRYENEEAVDDSQLPKDRFSAERLKGVDSTLKIQPAELGDSAVYLCASSSRGRNTGELFFGEGSRLTVL.